This TCR beta chain derives from a study of blood T cell repertoires in COVID-19 (dated by TCRdb to about 2020). Notes on the research overall: The collaborator samples originated in the United States, Italy and Spain and spanned the acute and convalescent phases of COVID-19. The repertoires were made available in a free public database intended to serve as a resource for research on the immune response to SARS-CoV-2. Where available, HLA class I and class II types were obtained from metadata supplied by the sample provider rather than from assay-based typing. The sample metadata nearly always contained a de-identified subject ID, COVID-19 status, age in years and sex. Samples came from the ongoing ImmuneRACE study (first 160 participants) plus 1,254 subjects from 6 global collaborators. Subjects who had been exposed to COVID-19, were actively infected with it, or had recovered from it provided the deeply sampled blood TCRbeta repertoires that made up the dataset. The prospective study material was composed of cDNA or gDNA derived from T cells, B-cell-depleted T cells, or PBMCs.

The paper's findings and limits, for the study overall: How much clinical and demographic metadata was included differed by source and by participant, and the metadata was provided uncurated.

Worth noting for this clone: The antigen it binds to is not known. Base qualities are not recorded, but no much larger clone differs from it by a single base.

The germline V gene sets CDR1 to SGHDN and CDR2 to FVKESK. V gives up 4 bases and J gives up 3 bases, and the segment between their germline ends measures 22 bases. Counted from cysteine to phenylalanine, this CDR3 has 17 amino acids. Just the 51-base CDR3 DNA is kept, in frame starting at base 1. The immunoSEQ Assay, a bias-controlled multiplex PCR, was used to amplify TCRbeta CDR3 regions from genomic DNA. The published analysis was carried out like this. The number of nucleated cells in each sample was estimated by amplification of reference gene primers within the assay. To quantify the absolute abundance of each unique TCRbeta CDR3 rearrangement, sequence reads were collapsed and filtered. For each sample, productive Simpson clonality was calculated by taking the square root of Simpson's diversity index across productive rearrangements. Sourced from immuneACCESS, this table was stored by TCRdb with only in-frame sequences that have V and J called. A share of the clones is absent; for the studies checked, an unresolved V gene accounts for under half, and the remainder has no known explanation. The DNA gave D and trimming, while V, J and clone size come from that table. Across this sample there are 200,000 to 250,000 clones, with 75% to 85% seen only once. 9.5% to 15% of the sample comes from the top ten.

Each collaborating institution followed its own protocols to collect whole blood in K2EDTA tubes. For TCRbeta analysis, collaborators shipped samples in one of three forms: frozen whole blood, isolated PBMCs, or DNA extracted from either of those sample types. The V gene is TRBV14 and the J gene is TRBJ2-7; TRBD2 might be the D gene, on 5 matching bases. This clonotype originated in a human donor in a cohort sampled during active COVID-19. Input material: peripheral blood. At the DNA level, the sequence is TGTGCCAGCAGCCTACACGCGACCCCCCAACTAGTCTACGAGCAGTACTTC. This codes for CASSLHATPQLVYEQYF.